The subject of this entry is one T cell receptor beta chain. This CDR3 has 15 amino acids. This sample was taken from a study of blood T cell repertoires in COVID-19. As for the study in general: Spain, Italy and the United States supplied samples that represented acute and convalescent COVID-19. Sample material is recorded as cDNA or gDNA derived from T cells, B-cell-depleted T cells, or PBMCs.

Per the original data handling: Estimated nucleated cell counts came from reference gene primer amplification. Libraries were prepared by immunoSEQ multiplex PCR; TCRdb keeps only in-frame clonotypes and omits some of them. V and J calls and clone size follow that table, whereas D and trimming were derived from the DNA. The table includes 200,000 to 250,000 clones, roughly four fifths detected once. This clonotype originated in a woman aged 45-65 years with acute or convalescent COVID-19. This sequence joins TRBV21-1 and TRBJ2-1; the table's D call TRBD2 went unverified against the DNA. TRBV21-1 is noted as a pseudogene. Material for sequencing was peripheral blood. The DNA for the CDR3 is TGTGCCAGCAGCCTCTCTAGCGGGACCTACAATGAGCAGTTCTTC. Its protein is CASSLSSGTYNEQFF.